These 12 T cell receptor beta chains were sequenced from one sample in a study of T cell responses to AZD1222 COVID-19 vaccine. Profiled with immunoSEQ multiplex PCR; TCRdb holds only in-frame clones, not every one. Of just under 90,000 clones in the sample, roughly 86% are singletons; the top ten hold roughly 5.8%. The sample consisted of peripheral blood, taken on day 0 of AZD1222 vaccination. All receptors derive from an adult in good health.

J is TRBJ2-5 and V is TRBV18, with D unclear. The CDR3 extends over 10 amino acids. The V end was cut by 8 bases, the J end by 2 bases, with 3 bases between. Germline assignment: CDR1 KGHSH and CDR2 LQKENI. This CDR3 is CASGQETQYF. CDR3 DNA: TGTGCCAGCGGACAAGAGACCCAGTACTTC. Full variable domain (remainder filled in from reference TRBV18 and TRBJ2-5): NAGVMQNPRHLVRRRGQEARLRCSPMKGHSHVYWYRQLPEEGLKFMVYLQKENIIDESGMPKERFSAEFPKEGPSILRIQQVVRGDSAAYFCASGQETQYFGPGTRLLVL.

The genes are TRBV10-3 and TRBJ2-7, with D perhaps TRBD1 or TRBD2 (5 bases each). The germline gives CDR1 ENHRY, CDR2 SYGVKD. The CDR3 is 12 residues long. Trimming took off 11 bases at V and 3 bases at J, with 14 bases between the two ends. The chain's CDR3 is CAVTGQGYEQYF. The CDR3, as DNA: TGTGCCGTTACGGGGCAGGGCTACGAGCAGTACTTC.

This clone was recorded a few times. The chain couples TRBV6-1 to TRBJ2-2; D remains unclear. The CDR3 has 13 residues. The germline V gene encodes CDR1 MNHNS and CDR2 SASEGT. Trimming removed 3 bases from V and 6 bases from J, with 8 bases in between. CDR3 sequence: CASSDVGPGELFF. The CDR3 nucleotides are TGTGCCAGCAGTGATGTCGGGCCCGGGGAGCTGTTTTTT.

This chain links TRBV28 with TRBJ2-1; 7 bases are a match to TRBD2. The germline CDR1 and CDR2 sequences are MDHEN and SYDVKM. The CDR3 sequence is 16 residues long. Trimming took 4 bases from V and 0 from J; bases not matched to a gene: 6. Written as DNA, the CDR3 is TGTGCCAGCAGTTCTCAGGGCGGGAGCTCCTACAATGAGCAGTTCTTC. Translation: CASSSQGGSSYNEQFF.

The chain recombines TRBV30 with TRBJ2-3; tentatively, D is TRBD1 (6 bases). This CDR3 is 11 amino acids long. Germline CDR1 GTSNPN, CDR2 SVGIG (reference sequence). Trimming took off 5 bases at V and 4 bases at J, with 7 bases between the two ends. The CDR3 protein is CAWSGADTQYF. The CDR3 bases are TGTGCCTGGTCAGGGGCAGATACGCAGTATTTT.

Note on this clone: The junction and the germline gene differ at one end; a read error may be behind it. The V gene is TRBV20-1, the J gene TRBJ2-7; no reliable D call. Germline CDR1 DFQATT, CDR2 SNEGSKA (reference sequence). This CDR3 spans 11 amino acids. CDR3: CASPLSYEQYF. CDR3 coding DNA: TGTGCGAGTCCCCTCTCCTACGAGCAGTACTTC.

This clone is medium-sized within its sample. The CDR3 region has the DNA TGTGCCAGCAGCTTGGGACATAGGGGACAGCCCCAGCATTTT. Translation gives CASSLGHRGQPQHF. The rearrangement uses TRBV7-2 and TRBJ1-5; possibly TRBD1 for D (6 bases). Germline V gene sequence: CDR1 SGHTA, CDR2 FQGNSA. The CDR3 contains 14 residues. Trimming cost V 3 bases and J 7 bases, with 13 bases left between them.

The chain uses TRBV30 and TRBJ1-5; maybe TRBD1 (5 bases). CDR3 size: 14 residues. Trimming removed 4 bases from V and 4 bases from J, with 14 bases in between. CDR1 and CDR2 (germline): GTSNPN, SVGIG (reference sequence). The CDR3: CAWTRRGGNQPQHF. The CDR3 nucleotides are TGTGCCTGGACCCGGAGGGGAGGAAATCAGCCCCAGCATTTT.

A note on this clone: Other DNA sequences of this sample code for an identical CDR3. The J gene is TRBJ2-6, the V gene TRBV6-2 or TRBV6-3; D is perhaps TRBD1 (6 bases). The CDR3 extends over 15 amino acids. Per germline, CDR1 MNHEY and CDR2 SVGEGT. Trimming took off 6 bases at V and 2 bases at J, with 11 bases between the two ends. The CDR3 DNA reads TGTGCCAGCAGCCCACAGGGAACTGGGGCCAACGTCCTGACTTTC. Amino acids: CASSPQGTGANVLTF.

For this clone: The same CDR3 arises from other DNA sequences in this sample as well. The rearrangement links TRBV11-2 to TRBJ2-1; 7 nucleotides line up with TRBD2. Germline V CDR1 and CDR2: SGHAT, FQNNGV. Trimming cost V 5 bases and J 6 bases; bases outside gene matches: 13. The CDR3 consists of 16 residues. The CDR3 sequence: CASSPISGKGPNEQFF. In DNA, the CDR3 is TGTGCCAGCAGCCCAATCAGCGGGAAGGGCCCCAATGAGCAGTTCTTC.

The rearrangement joins TRBV11-2 to TRBJ1-1, with no clear D. V lost 3 bases and J 4 bases, leaving 9 bases between the germline ends. CDR1 SGHAT and CDR2 FQNNGV come from the germline V gene. The CDR3 has 13 amino acids. CDR3 loop: CASSLQASTEAFF. In DNA form, the CDR3 reads TGTGCCAGCAGCTTGCAGGCTAGCACTGAAGCTTTCTTT.

In this sample, this clone turned up a few times. The chain has TRBV2 and TRBJ1-3, with D possibly TRBD1 on 5 matching bases. From germline, CDR1 is SNHLY and CDR2 FYNNEI. With 2 bases removed from V and 4 bases from J, the gap between germline ends came to 12 bases. CDR3 size: 15 residues. The CDR3 loop reads CASSESGLGGNTIYF. CDR3 nucleotides: TGTGCCAGCAGTGAATCGGGACTGGGCGGAAACACCATATATTTT.